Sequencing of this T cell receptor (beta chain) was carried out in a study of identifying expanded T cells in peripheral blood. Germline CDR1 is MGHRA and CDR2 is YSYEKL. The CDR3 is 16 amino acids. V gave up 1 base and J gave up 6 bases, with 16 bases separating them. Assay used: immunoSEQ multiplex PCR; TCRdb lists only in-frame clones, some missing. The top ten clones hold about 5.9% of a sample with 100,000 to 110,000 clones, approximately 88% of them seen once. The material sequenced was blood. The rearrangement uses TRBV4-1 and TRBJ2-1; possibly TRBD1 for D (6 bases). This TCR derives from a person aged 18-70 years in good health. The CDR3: CASSQVSGVRSNEQFF. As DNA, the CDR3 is TGCGCCAGCAGCCAAGTTTCAGGGGTACGCAGCAATGAGCAGTTCTTC.